The rows below give T cell receptor beta chains drawn from one sample of a study of cytomegalovirus exposure and HLA in healthy donors. The assay was immunoSEQ multiplex PCR, and TCRdb's table has in-frame clones only and misses some. Among roughly 150,000 clones listed, around 85% were seen once. Source material: PBMCs. The receptors here all came from a boy between 2 and 10 years old in good health and CMV-seronegative. Each CDR3 is given with its conserved first and last residue. The D gene is left open where the match is weak. Size values are once, few and many counts, or a class for expanded clones, and some rows have none.

D	size	length	V	J	CDR3	DNA
-	-	15	TRBV6-1	TRBJ2-5	CASRQGSLPQETQYF	TGTGCCAGCAGGCAGGGGTCCCTTCCCCAAGAGACCCAGTACTTC
TRBD1	-	12	TRBV2	TRBJ2-7	CASTGTGIEQYF	TGTGCCAGCACCGGGACAGGGATCGAGCAGTACTTC
-	-	14	TRBV7-9	TRBJ2-1	CASSPRDFDNEQFF	TGTGCCAGCAGCCCCCGGGACTTCGACAATGAGCAGTTCTTC
TRBD1	-	17	TRBV7-2	TRBJ2-6	CASSIRTGGPEANVLTF	TGTGCCAGCAGCATACGGACAGGGGGCCCCGAGGCCAACGTCCTGACTTTC
-	few	14	TRBV6-1	TRBJ1-2	CASSDGHGRYGYTF	TGTGCCAGCAGTGATGGACACGGCCGGTATGGCTACACCTTC
-	-	13	TRBV18	TRBJ2-5	CASSPNLGAEQYF	TGTGCCAGCTCACCAAATCTAGGGGCAGAGCAGTACTTC
-	-	13	TRBV4-1	TRBJ2-1	CATSPGSYNEQFF	TGCGCCACTTCCCCGGGCTCCTACAATGAGCAGTTCTTC
TRBD2	-	14	TRBV5-8	TRBJ2-7	CASSGTSGFMEQYF	TGTGCCAGCAGTGGGACTAGCGGCTTTATGGAGCAGTACTTC
TRBD1	-	13	TRBV6-1	TRBJ1-5	CASSGTGNQPQHF	TGTGCCAGCAGCGGGACAGGGAATCAGCCCCAGCATTTT
TRBD1	-	16	TRBV18	TRBJ1-1	CASSPDRDHMNTEAFF	TGTGCCAGCTCACCAGACAGGGATCACATGAACACTGAAGCTTTCTTT
TRBD1	-	13	TRBV28	TRBJ1-2	CASSLGTDYGYTF	TGTGCCAGCAGTTTAGGGACAGACTATGGCTACACCTTC
-	-	13	TRBV5-1	TRBJ1-1	CASMDSMNTEAFF	TGCGCCAGCATGGACAGCATGAACACTGAAGCTTTCTTT
TRBD2	few	15	TRBV28	TRBJ2-2	CASSFRLAGSGELFF	TGTGCCAGCAGTTTCCGACTAGCGGGTAGCGGGGAGCTGTTTTTT
-	few	14	TRBV6-1	TRBJ2-1	CASSFASSHNEQFF	TGTGCCAGCAGTTTCGCTAGTTCCCACAATGAGCAGTTCTTC
TRBD1	-	14	TRBV15	TRBJ1-5	CATSRDRGQGPQHF	TGTGCCACCAGCAGAGACAGGGGGCAAGGGCCCCAGCATTTT
-	once	16	TRBV14	TRBJ2-1	CASSQPDSSLGNEQFF	TGTGCCAGCAGCCAACCCGACAGCTCATTAGGCAATGAGCAGTTCTTC
-	-	17	TRBV18	TRBJ2-1	CASSLSWREDPDNEQFF	TGTGCCAGCTCCCTAAGCTGGAGGGAGGACCCGGACAATGAGCAGTTCTTC
-	-	15	TRBV5-1	TRBJ1-1	CASSLEQGARDEAFF	TGCGCCAGCAGCTTGGAACAAGGGGCCAGGGATGAAGCTTTCTTT
TRBD2	-	15	TRBV7-8	TRBJ2-7	CASSPLAGLTREQYF	TGTGCCAGCAGCCCGCTAGCGGGACTGACACGGGAGCAGTACTTC
TRBD2	-	18	TRBV27	TRBJ2-1	CASSPYPGLALHAMAQFF	TGTGCCAGCAGTCCATACCCGGGACTAGCCCTGCATGCGATGGCGCAGTTCTTC
-	-	15	TRBV7-9	TRBJ1-1	CASSLAQPLNTEAFF	TGTGCCAGCAGCTTAGCACAGCCTTTGAACACTGAAGCTTTCTTT
-	-	11	TRBV28	TRBJ2-7	CASTDRYEQYF	TGTGCCAGCACCGATCGGTACGAGCAGTACTTC
-	-	14	TRBV4-2	TRBJ2-7	CASSRGPAAYEQYF	TGTGCCAGCAGCCGAGGCCCGGCAGCCTACGAGCAGTACTTC
TRBD2	-	15	TRBV4-2	TRBJ2-1	CASSQRASGKDEQFF	TGTGCCAGCAGCCAAAGGGCTAGCGGGAAAGATGAGCAGTTCTTC
-	-	13	TRBV29-1	TRBJ1-2	CSAGQSGDYGYTF	TGCAGCGCCGGACAATCAGGAGACTATGGCTACACCTTC
TRBD1	few	14	TRBV7-8	TRBJ1-1	CASSLLDRGTEAFF	TGTGCCAGCAGCTTATTAGACAGGGGCACTGAAGCTTTCTTT
-	few	12	TRBV5-4	TRBJ1-1	CASSSPGLVTFF	TGTGCCAGCAGCTCCCCGGGACTCGTAACTTTCTTT
TRBD1	-	14	TRBV25-1	TRBJ2-2	CASSVDRDTGELFF	TGTGCCAGCAGTGTTGACAGGGACACCGGGGAGCTGTTTTTT
-	-	12	TRBV27	TRBJ2-1	CASSTPGNEQFF	TGTGCCAGCAGTACTCCGGGTAATGAGCAGTTCTTC
TRBD2	-	18	TRBV11-3	TRBJ2-1	CASSSTALAGGSDNEQFF	TGTGCCAGCAGCTCGACCGCTCTAGCGGGAGGGTCCGACAATGAGCAGTTCTTC
TRBD1	-	15	TRBV19	TRBJ1-2	CASTEGTGGGYGYTF	TGTGCCAGTACCGAAGGGACAGGGGGCGGCTATGGCTACACCTTC
-	-	15	TRBV9	TRBJ1-1	CASSVGRGAGTEAFF	TGTGCCAGCAGCGTAGGCAGGGGCGCAGGCACTGAAGCTTTCTTT
TRBD1	-	17	TRBV5-1	TRBJ2-3	CASSTTTGATSTDTQYF	TGCGCCAGCAGCACCACCACAGGGGCCACTAGCACAGATACGCAGTATTTT
TRBD2	-	19	TRBV28	TRBJ2-7	CASSLRGGTSGKFGYEQYF	TGTGCCAGCAGTCTCAGGGGGGGGACTAGCGGGAAGTTCGGGTACGAGCAGTACTTC
TRBD1	-	13	TRBV5-6	TRBJ2-1	CASSQGARGEQFF	TGTGCCAGCAGCCAGGGGGCGCGCGGTGAGCAGTTCTTC
TRBD2	few	14	TRBV29-1	TRBJ2-5	CSAQRGINQETQYF	TGCAGCGCCCAGCGGGGGATAAACCAAGAGACCCAGTACTTC
TRBD1	-	15	TRBV28	TRBJ1-2	CASSFHRGRDYGYTF	TGTGCCAGCAGTTTTCACAGGGGGCGCGACTATGGCTACACCTTC
TRBD1	-	15	TRBV27	TRBJ1-6	CASSLAGTGSRPLHF	TGTGCCAGCAGCCTGGCCGGGACAGGTAGTAGACCCCTCCACTTT
-	-	14	TRBV5-1	TRBJ2-2	CASSLARAGGELFF	TGCGCCAGCAGCTTGGCCAGGGCTGGCGGGGAGCTGTTTTTT
TRBD1	-	15	TRBV5-6	TRBJ1-5	CASSLKTGGNQPQHF	TGTGCCAGCAGCTTGAAAACAGGGGGCAATCAGCCCCAGCATTTT
-	-	15	TRBV28	TRBJ2-4	CASSPSGVSKNIQYF	TGTGCCAGCAGCCCCTCCGGGGTATCGAAAAACATTCAGTACTTC